This T cell receptor beta chain is drawn from a study of T cell repertoires in cytomegalovirus infection. Background on the study: Shared public TCR beta signatures pointed to both CMV infection and a matching HLA type.

TCRdb re-called the reads with MiXCR, one entry per CDR3 protein. The sample shows approximately 1,000,000 distinct CDR3 sequences, about a third of them seen only once. V lost 5 bases to trimming and J lost 6 bases; unmatched junction nucleotides: 5. The germline V gene encodes CDR1 SGHVS and CDR2 FQNEAQ. The CDR3 runs 14 residues. Overall study results and limits: Dominant in the ex vivo response were TCR beta clonotypes restricted by HLA-C and specific for CMV.

This clonotype has at least ten counts. As yet, its antigen is unknown. The sequence was obtained from a human donor in good health (CMV status not recorded). Some clones in this sample may be carry-over from other donors' samples. This chain links TRBV7-8 with TRBJ1-2; 11 nucleotides agree with TRBD1. This material consisted of cultured CD8+ T cells from PBMCs, taken from culture after CMV antigen stimulation. The CDR3 reads CASSPRTGGNGYTF. The CDR3 region has the DNA TGTGCCAGCAGCCCGAGGACAGGGGGCAATGGCTACACCTTC.